This passage covers 28 T cell receptor beta chains from one sample sequenced in a study of glioma-infiltrating T cells after dendritic cell vaccination. Time point noted: after dendritic cell vaccination, including at tumor progression/relapse. Generated by immunoSEQ multiplex PCR, the TCRdb table keeps only in-frame clones and is missing some. There are about 50,000 clones in the sample; around 91% occur only once, and 5% to 6.5% lies in the top ten. The material sequenced was blood, taken after dendritic cell vaccination. All receptors come from a human donor with glioblastoma.

This clone was recorded only once. The V gene is TRBV7-8, the J gene TRBJ2-7, with 10 bases identical to TRBD2. V was clipped by 3 bases and J by 2 bases; unmatched bases: 7. The CDR3 has 16 residues. Looked up from germline, CDR1 is SGHVS and CDR2 is FQNEAQ. This CDR3 is CASSFLAGGTAYEQYF. The CDR3 bases are TGTGCCAGCAGCTTCTTAGCGGGAGGTACAGCCTACGAGCAGTACTTC.

The V gene is TRBV7-9, the J gene TRBJ1-1, with a weak D call TRBD1 (5 bases). Germline lookup yields CDR1 SEHNR and CDR2 FQNEAQ (reference sequence). The CDR3 has 13 amino acids. V shed 5 bases and J shed 6 bases, with 13 bases lying between them. The CDR3 DNA follows: TGTGCCAGCAGCCCCTTAGGGGAGGCTGAAGCTTTCTTT. Translating gives CASSPLGEAEAFF.

V gene TRBV6-1 combines with J gene TRBJ1-5, with 11 bases aligning to TRBD1. The V and J ends lost 6 bases and 6 bases, in that order; junction bases with no gene match: 7. CDR1 is MNHNS and CDR2 is SASEGT in the germline V gene. This CDR3 has 15 residues. CDR3 nucleotide sequence: TGTGCCAGCAGACTTGGGACAGGGGGTGGTCAGCCCCAGCATTTT. Its protein product is CASRLGTGGGQPQHF.

The chain links TRBV28 to TRBJ2-5; 10 bases fit TRBD1. CDR3 size: 16 residues. Germline V gives CDR1 MDHEN, CDR2 SYDVKM. With V trimmed by 5 bases and J by 3 bases, 9 bases remained unmatched. For the CDR3, the DNA is TGTGCCAGCAGTACGATGGGGGACAGGGGTGAAGAGACCCAGTACTTC. Protein product: CASSTMGDRGEETQYF.

The chain links TRBV11-1 to TRBJ2-7, with TRBD2 matching 7 bases. This CDR3 spans 15 amino acids. The V gene end was trimmed by 6 bases and the J gene end by 3 bases; junction bases not matched to a gene: 11. Germline lookup yields CDR1 SGHAT and CDR2 FQDESV (reference sequence). In nucleotides, the CDR3 is TGTGCCAGCAGTCGTCGGACTAGGGGCTTCTACGAGCAGTACTTC. Its protein is CASSRRTRGFYEQYF.

This clone was found once. The chain recombines TRBV11-2 with TRBJ2-1; 11 nucleotides align to TRBD2. CDR1 SGHAT and CDR2 FQNNGV come from the germline V gene. The CDR3 spans 16 residues. The junction had 3 bases not matched to a gene; V was cut back by 5 bases and J by 0 bases. CDR3 in amino acids: CASSPTSGSSYNEQFF. CDR3 bases: TGTGCCAGCAGCCCTACTAGCGGGAGCTCCTACAATGAGCAGTTCTTC.

The chain employs TRBV5-6 and TRBJ2-2; D is possibly TRBD1 (6 bases). CDR3 size: 14 residues. Germline V CDR1 and CDR2: SGHDT, YYEEEE. Trimming shortened V by 2 bases and J by 9 bases, and 14 bases separated the two germline ends. CDR3 sequence reads: CASSFRAGERELFF. The CDR3 region has the DNA TGTGCCAGCAGCTTCAGGGCAGGGGAGCGGGAGCTGTTTTTT.

The rearrangement uses TRBV9 and TRBJ2-1; the D is unclear. The germline CDR1 and CDR2 sequences are SGDLS and YYNGEE. This CDR3 is built from 13 residues. V was shortened by 3 bases and J by 3 bases, with 7 bases between the two germline ends. CDR3 coding DNA: TGTGCCAGCAGCGAAGCTAGCTACAATGAGCAGTTCTTC. Amino acids: CASSEASYNEQFF.

This clone was recorded once. The chain is built from TRBV19 and TRBJ1-1; a weak D match, TRBD1 (5 bases). The CDR3 totals 15 residues. Trimming shortened V by 5 bases and J by 2 bases, and 15 bases separated the two germline ends. CDR1 and CDR2 (germline): LNHDA, SQIVND (reference sequence). Here the CDR3 reads CASSYGAGRNTEAFF. The CDR3 nucleotides read TGTGCCAGTAGTTACGGGGCGGGAAGAAACACTGAAGCTTTCTTT.

The genes are TRBV19 and TRBJ2-1; TRBD2 matches at 11 bases. Germline values: CDR1 LNHDA, CDR2 SQIVND (reference sequence). Germline trimming cut 5 bases from V and 3 bases from J; bases unmatched to any gene: 9. The CDR3 consists of 17 residues. Here the CDR3 reads CASSPLGLAGYYNEQFF. As DNA, the CDR3 is TGTGCCAGTAGTCCTCTAGGACTAGCGGGTTACTACAATGAGCAGTTCTTC.

A few counts support this clone. The chain combines TRBV28 with TRBJ2-1; 10 bases map to TRBD2. The germline V gene encodes CDR1 MDHEN and CDR2 SYDVKM. V was clipped by 11 bases and J by 2 bases; unmatched bases: 12. This CDR3 contains 16 residues. The CDR3 protein is CASLPSSGGAYNEQFF. Here the CDR3 DNA reads TGTGCCTCCCTCCCCTCTAGCGGGGGTGCCTACAATGAGCAGTTCTTC.

CDR3 in DNA: TGTGCCAGCAGCCCAGACAGGGCGGGGGGAAAACTGTTTTTT. Translation: CASSPDRAGGKLFF. The chain has TRBV7-2 and TRBJ1-4; 7 positions match TRBD1. V shed 5 bases, J shed 10 bases, and the junction held 10 bases outside the gene matches. Looked up from germline, CDR1 is SGHTA and CDR2 is FQGNSA. The CDR3 runs to 14 residues.

The rearrangement joins TRBV5-1 to TRBJ2-1; 7 bases line up with TRBD2. The V and J ends lost 2 bases and 7 bases, in that order; junction bases with no gene match: 6. CDR3 length equals 14 residues. Per the germline V gene, CDR1 is SGHRS and CDR2 is YFSETQ. This CDR3 is CASSFGLVVNEQFF. The CDR3 DNA follows: TGCGCCAGCAGCTTCGGACTAGTAGTTAATGAGCAGTTCTTC.

This rearrangement joins TRBV28 to TRBJ1-2; 7 bases align to TRBD1. This CDR3 spans 14 amino acids. The V gene's germline CDR1 is MDHEN and CDR2 SYDVKM. V shed 6 bases and J 4 bases; nucleotides not matched to a gene: 8. In DNA form, the CDR3 reads TGTGCCAGCAGACCCACAGGGGACTTCTATGGCTACACCTTC. Residues: CASRPTGDFYGYTF.

The chain has TRBV10-3 and TRBJ1-5; weak D call: TRBD1 (6 bases). Germline lookup yields CDR1 ENHRY and CDR2 SYGVKD. There are 14 residues in the CDR3. V was cut by 10 bases and J by 3 bases, with 16 bases left in between. CDR3 bases: TGTGCCACAAGGGGGTCCAGTCCCAATCAGCCCCAGCATTTT. Encoded protein: CATRGSSPNQPQHF.

CDR3 protein: CASALAGGGETQYF. For the CDR3, the DNA is TGTGCCAGCGCACTAGCGGGAGGAGGGGAGACCCAGTACTTC. The chain employs TRBV9 and TRBJ2-5; 12 positions agree with TRBD2. This CDR3 contains 14 residues. CDR1 and CDR2 from the germline V gene are SGDLS and YYNGEE. V was pared by 7 bases and J by 5 bases, with 6 bases of the junction left unmatched.

The V gene is TRBV9, the J gene TRBJ2-7; 8 bases are shared with TRBD2. The germline V gene has CDR1 SGDLS and CDR2 YYNGEE. CDR3 length: 17 amino acids. The V segment lost 0 bases and the J segment 1 base; nucleotides outside the gene matches: 9. CDR3 DNA sequence: TGTGCCAGCAGCGTAGGGCTAGCGGGCTTCTCTTCCTACGAGCAGTACTTC. Protein product: CASSVGLAGFSSYEQYF.

The chain has TRBV6-1 and TRBJ1-3, with D possibly matching TRBD1 (5 bases). The CDR3 runs 18 residues. Trimming shortened V by 4 bases and J by 0 bases, and 19 bases separated the two germline ends. Germline V gene lookup returns CDR1 MNHNS and CDR2 SASEGT. This chain's CDR3 is CASSGPRWGSSSGNTIYF. The CDR3 DNA is TGTGCCAGCAGTGGCCCTAGGTGGGGCAGTAGCTCTGGAAACACCATATATTTT.

The J gene is TRBJ1-3, the V gene TRBV4-3, with D perhaps matching TRBD1 (5 bases). Germline loops: CDR1 LGHNA, CDR2 YSLEER. The CDR3 spans 16 residues. V lost 1 base, J lost 0 bases, and 10 bases lay in between. CDR3: CASSQGGGTSGNTIYF. CDR3 DNA: TGCGCCAGCAGCCAAGGGGGAGGGACCTCTGGAAACACCATATATTTT.

The chain employs TRBV9 and TRBJ1-6; D not certain. With 0 bases removed from V and 5 bases from J, the gap between germline ends came to 15 bases. This CDR3 is built from 17 residues. Germline assignment: CDR1 SGDLS and CDR2 YYNGEE. Here the CDR3 reads CASSVDYGGQNNSPLHF. The CDR3, as DNA: TGTGCCAGCAGCGTAGATTATGGAGGGCAGAATAATTCACCCCTCCACTTT.

The V and J genes are TRBV7-2 and TRBJ2-1; 15 bases fit TRBD2. CDR3 length: 17 residues. CDR1 and CDR2 from the germline V gene are SGHTA and FQGNSA. V dropped 5 bases and J dropped 8; count of bases not matched to a gene: 10. CDR3 residues: CASSLAYRTSGRDEQFF. Here the CDR3 DNA reads TGTGCCAGCAGCCTCGCGTACCGGACTAGCGGGAGGGATGAGCAGTTCTTC.

The chain joins TRBV28 to TRBJ2-1; 10 bases fit TRBD2. The V segment lost 4 bases and the J segment 7 bases; nucleotides outside the gene matches: 7. The CDR3 has 15 residues. CDR1 is MDHEN and CDR2 is SYDVKM in the germline V gene. The DNA of the CDR3 is TGTGCCAGCAGTTGGTATAGCGGGAGGAAGAATGAGCAGTTCTTC. Translated: CASSWYSGRKNEQFF.

The V gene is TRBV2, the J gene TRBJ2-7, with a weak D call TRBD2 (6 bases). This CDR3 spans 11 amino acids. V shed 5 bases and J shed 11 bases, with 13 bases lying between them. Germline CDR1 and CDR2: SNHLY and FYNNEI. The CDR3 DNA sequence: TGTGCCAGCAGTAACCGGGACTTTAAGTACTTC. Amino acids: CASSNRDFKYF.

V gene TRBV28 combines with J gene TRBJ2-7; maybe TRBD1 (5 bases). Germline loops: CDR1 MDHEN, CDR2 SYDVKM. The CDR3 is 14 amino acids. Trimming left V 3 bases short and J 0 bases short, with 9 bases between. CDR3 region: CASSLQGDSYEQYF. The CDR3 nucleotides are TGTGCCAGCAGTTTGCAAGGGGACTCCTACGAGCAGTACTTC.

This clone came up a few times. The chain is built from TRBV18 and TRBJ1-4; D unclear. V lost 3 bases and J lost 7, with 15 bases in between. The germline V gene encodes CDR1 KGHSH and CDR2 LQKENI. The CDR3 has 15 residues. This CDR3 is CASSPQTTSIEKLFF. The CDR3 DNA sequence: TGTGCCAGCTCACCCCAGACAACGTCGATTGAAAAACTGTTTTTT.

This chain links TRBV5-1 with TRBJ2-5, with 7 bases matching TRBD2. CDR1 and CDR2 (germline): SGHRS, YFSETQ. The CDR3 is made up of 14 amino acids. Losses at the gene ends were 3 bases for V and 0 bases for J; bases not matched to a gene: 2. CDR3 protein: CASSSGTNQETQYF. DNA of the CDR3: TGCGCCAGCAGCTCCGGGACTAACCAAGAGACCCAGTACTTC.

The chain carries TRBV2 and TRBJ2-7; no reliable D call. Germline CDR1 is SNHLY and CDR2 is FYNNEI. Between the trimmed V and J ends, which lost 3 bases and 3 bases, there was a span of 9 bases. This CDR3 is built from 13 residues. The CDR3 protein is CASSDLTVYEQYF. In nucleotides, the CDR3 is TGTGCCAGCAGTGATCTCACGGTCTACGAGCAGTACTTC.

This clone was recorded only once. The chain uses TRBV5-4 and TRBJ2-3, with 15 bases lining up with TRBD2. The germline V gene encodes CDR1 SGHNT and CDR2 YYREEE (reference sequence). There are 17 residues in the CDR3. V shed 3 bases and J 5 bases; nucleotides not matched to a gene: 7. CDR3 amino acids: CASSWTSGRAGKDTQYF. The CDR3 nucleotides read TGTGCCAGCAGCTGGACTAGCGGGAGGGCCGGGAAAGATACGCAGTATTTT.